This T cell receptor beta chain was sequenced during a study of T cell changes during pregnancy in multiple sclerosis. This table comes from immunoSEQ multiplex PCR, and its TCRdb copy is limited to in-frame clones, with some not included. The sample holds tens of thousands of clones; roughly nine tenths are singletons and the top ten take approximately 0.73%. The CDR3 is made up of 16 amino acids. The V gene's germline CDR1 is SGHTA and CDR2 FQGNSA. Unmatched junction bases numbered 6, after V lost 5 bases and J lost 1 base. The TCR comes from a female donor with multiple sclerosis, enrolled in a pregnancy study. The gene calls are TRBV7-2 and TRBJ2-5, with TRBD1 identical over 11 bases. Source: CD4+ T cells from peripheral blood mononuclear cells, taken before pregnancy. The CDR3 is CASSEGTGGFQETQYF. CDR3 coding DNA: TGTGCCAGCAGCGAAGGGACAGGGGGTTTCCAAGAGACCCAGTACTTC.